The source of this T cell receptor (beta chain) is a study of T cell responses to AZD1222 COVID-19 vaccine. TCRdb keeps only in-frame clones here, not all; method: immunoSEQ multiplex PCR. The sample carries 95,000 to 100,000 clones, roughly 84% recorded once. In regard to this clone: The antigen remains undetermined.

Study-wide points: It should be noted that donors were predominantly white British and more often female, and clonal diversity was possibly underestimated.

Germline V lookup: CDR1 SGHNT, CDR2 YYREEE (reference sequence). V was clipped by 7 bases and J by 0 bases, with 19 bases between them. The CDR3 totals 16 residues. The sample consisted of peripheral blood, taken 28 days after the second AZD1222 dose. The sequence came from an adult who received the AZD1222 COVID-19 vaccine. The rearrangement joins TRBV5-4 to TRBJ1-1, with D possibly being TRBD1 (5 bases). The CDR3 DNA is TGTGCCAGCCAAAACAGGAGAGCCTCCATGAACACTGAAGCTTTCTTT. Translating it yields CASQNRRASMNTEAFF.